This entry lists 22 T cell receptor beta chains sequenced from one sample in a study of identical twins. TCRdb used MiXCR to reprocess the 5' RACE reads, holding one entry per CDR3 protein. The table lists a few hundred thousand distinct CDR3 sequences, 20% to 25% of them singletons, with 2.9% in the top ten. In addition, the sample was reused for a study of T cells expressing NK-cell markers.

Specimen: CD4+ T cells sorted from blood. The receptors derive from a woman under 30 in good health.

In its sample, this clonotype was seen once. The V gene is TRBV15, the J gene TRBJ2-1, with 8 nucleotides matching TRBD2. CDR3 length: 16 residues. The V gene end was trimmed by 5 bases and the J gene end by 6 bases; junction bases not matched to a gene: 12. Germline V gene data show CDR1 as LNHNV and CDR2 as YYDKDF (reference sequence). CDR3 DNA: TGTGCCACCAGCCCCGGCCACTCAGCGGGAGTCAATGAGCAGTTCTTC. Protein: CATSPGHSAGVNEQFF.

The CDR3 sequence is CASSEGPDTQYF. CDR3 sequence (DNA): TGTGCCAGCAGCGAAGGGCCAGATACGCAGTATTTT. The chain employs TRBV9 and TRBJ2-3; no firm D call. This CDR3 has 12 residues. CDR1 and CDR2 from the germline V gene are SGDLS and YYNGEE. V was shortened by 3 bases and J by 4 bases, with 6 bases between the two germline ends. Variable domain in full (rest from reference TRBV9 and TRBJ2-3): DSGVTQTPKHLITATGQRVTLRCSPRSGDLSVYWYQQSLDQGLQFLIQYYNGEERAKGNILERFSAQQFPDLHSELNLSSLELGDSALYFCASSEGPDTQYFGPGTRLTVL.

This clonotype was found a few times. The chain recombines TRBV9 with TRBJ1-6; weak D call: TRBD1 (5 bases). The V and J ends lost 1 base and 1 base respectively, with 9 bases between them. The germline V gene encodes CDR1 SGDLS and CDR2 YYNGEE. The CDR3 totals 16 residues. CDR3 sequence reads: CASSVTRQSYNSPLHF. CDR3 bases: TGTGCCAGCAGCGTAACGCGACAGTCCTATAATTCACCCCTCCACTTT.

DNA of the CDR3: TGTGCCAGCAGCCAAGATTTTAGCGAAGATACGCAGTATTTT. Its translation is CASSQDFSEDTQYF. V and J are TRBV4-2 and TRBJ2-3; weak D call: TRBD2 (5 bases). CDR3 length equals 14 residues. CDR1 and CDR2 from the germline V gene are LGHNA and YNFKEQ. V was trimmed by 0 bases and J by 5 bases, leaving 9 bases between them.

The genes are TRBV3-1 and TRBJ2-1, with D possibly matching TRBD2 (6 bases). The CDR3 contains 14 residues. Germline CDR1 reads LGHDT; CDR2 reads YNNKEL (reference sequence). Trimming removed 3 bases at V and 0 bases at J, with 6 bases between. CDR3 residues: CASSHGGSYNEQFF. In DNA form, the CDR3 reads TGTGCCAGCAGCCACGGGGGCTCCTACAATGAGCAGTTCTTC.

This clonotype has only a few counts. V gene TRBV10-3 combines with J gene TRBJ2-7; D could derive from TRBD1 or TRBD2 (5 bases each). V lost 11 bases and J 0 bases, leaving 11 bases between the germline ends. Germline V lookup: CDR1 ENHRY, CDR2 SYGVKD. The CDR3 is 12 amino acids. The CDR3 loop reads CAAGAVSYEQYF. As DNA, the CDR3 is TGTGCCGCCGGGGCAGTCTCCTACGAGCAGTACTTC.

This clonotype was counted only a few times. J is TRBJ2-3 and V is TRBV5-5; D perhaps matches TRBD2 (6 bases). The CDR3 is 14 amino acids. Germline V gene lookup returns CDR1 SGHKS and CDR2 YYEKEE (reference sequence). Deletions cut 6 bases from V and 2 bases from J, with 13 bases between. The CDR3 nucleotides are TGTGCCAGCACCCACGGGGGTTTCACAGATACGCAGTATTTT. Protein product: CASTHGGFTDTQYF.

This clonotype was detected only a few times. The J gene is TRBJ1-1, the V gene TRBV20-1; 7 nucleotides align to TRBD1. This CDR3 is built from 13 residues. Germline values: CDR1 DFQATT, CDR2 SNEGSKA (reference sequence). V trimming: 8 bases; J trimming: 10 bases; junction bases outside the gene matches: 16. The DNA for the CDR3 is TGCAGTCTCTCTTCGACAGGGCCGGTTGGAGCTTTCTTT. This encodes CSLSSTGPVGAFF.

The chain combines TRBV10-3 with TRBJ2-3; D tentatively fits TRBD1 or TRBD2 (5 bases each). The CDR3 length is 13 residues. Germline assignment: CDR1 ENHRY and CDR2 SYGVKD. V lost 7 bases and J lost 2, with 10 bases in between. CDR3 protein: CAIKGGTTDTQYF. The CDR3, as DNA: TGTGCCATCAAGGGTGGGACCACAGATACGCAGTATTTT.

V usage is TRBV20-1 and J usage is TRBJ2-7, with 8 bases fitting TRBD2. V lost 2 bases to trimming and J lost 7 bases; unmatched junction nucleotides: 16. This CDR3 is 16 amino acids long. Germline assignment: CDR1 DFQATT and CDR2 SNEGSKA (reference sequence). CDR3 in amino acids: CSARYLSGGRSGEQYF. The CDR3 coding sequence is TGCAGTGCTAGATATCTTTCCGGCGGGAGGTCGGGTGAGCAGTACTTC.

This clonotype has a handful of counts. The genes are TRBV5-1 and TRBJ2-7; the D is unclear. V lost 0 bases to trimming and J lost 6 bases, with 13 bases between them. The CDR3 has 14 residues. Germline CDR1 SGHRS, CDR2 YFSETQ. CDR3 amino acids: CASSLVVTTGEQYF. Here the CDR3 DNA reads TGCGCCAGCAGCTTGGTGGTCACCACTGGCGAGCAGTACTTC.

This clonotype was picked up a small number of times. The CDR3 coding sequence is TGCAGTGCTAGAGATAGTATGGCAGGGAAGAGCTACACCTTC. It codes for CSARDSMAGKSYTF. The V call is TRBV20-1, the J call TRBJ1-2, with D perhaps TRBD1 (5 bases). This CDR3 spans 14 amino acids. V lost 0 bases and J 9 bases, leaving 17 bases between the germline ends. Germline CDR1 reads DFQATT; CDR2 reads SNEGSKA (reference sequence).

V usage is TRBV10-2 and J usage is TRBJ1-3, with D perhaps matching TRBD1 (6 bases). The CDR3 has 16 amino acids. V lost 2 bases to trimming and J lost 2 bases, with 13 bases between them. Germline CDR1 WSHSY, CDR2 SAAADI. CDR3 protein: CASSELGHNAGNTIYF. The DNA for the CDR3 is TGCGCCAGCAGTGAGCTGGGACATAACGCTGGAAACACCATATATTTT.

In its sample, this clonotype was seen a few times. The chain recombines TRBV20-1 with TRBJ2-1; the D is unclear. CDR3 length equals 11 residues. Germline CDR1 DFQATT, CDR2 SNEGSKA (reference sequence). Between the trimmed V and J ends, which lost 3 bases and 6 bases, there was a span of 6 bases. The CDR3 DNA is TGCAGTGCTAGTTTTCCCAATGAGCAGTTCTTC. Its translation is CSASFPNEQFF.

The chain has TRBV20-1 and TRBJ2-3, with D tentatively TRBD2 (6 bases). The CDR3 is 14 residues long. V was clipped by 3 bases and J by 8 bases, with 18 bases between them. Looked up from germline, CDR1 is DFQATT and CDR2 is SNEGSKA (reference sequence). This CDR3 reads CSARWRSDGGTQYF. CDR3 nucleotides: TGCAGTGCTAGGTGGCGGTCCGACGGGGGTACGCAGTATTTT.

V is TRBV5-1 and J is TRBJ2-1, with 7 bases fitting TRBD2. The V segment lost 0 bases and the J segment 2 bases; nucleotides outside the gene matches: 5. The CDR3 is 16 residues long. Germline V lookup: CDR1 SGHRS, CDR2 YFSETQ. The CDR3 bases are TGCGCCAGCAGCTTGGCCGGCGGGAGACCCTACAATGAGCAGTTCTTC. Translating it yields CASSLAGGRPYNEQFF.

This clonotype has just a few counts. The chain carries TRBV6-1 and TRBJ1-4; D might be TRBD1 (5 bases). With 8 bases removed from V and 0 bases from J, the gap between germline ends came to 19 bases. There are 17 residues in the CDR3. Germline lookup yields CDR1 MNHNS and CDR2 SASEGT. The CDR3 loop is CASSRESLTATNEKLFF. The DNA of the CDR3 is TGTGCCAGCTCCAGGGAATCCCTAACCGCAACTAATGAAAAACTGTTTTTT.

The rearrangement uses TRBV12-3 or TRBV12-4 and TRBJ2-7; possibly TRBD2 for D (5 bases). The CDR3 loop spans 14 amino acids. V lost 1 base and J 0 bases, leaving 7 bases between the germline ends. The CDR3 spells CASSLEGSSYEQYF. The CDR3 DNA is TGTGCCAGCAGTTTAGAAGGGAGCTCCTACGAGCAGTACTTC.

This clonotype has just a few counts. This chain connects TRBV12-3 or TRBV12-4 to TRBJ1-1; D remains unclear. The CDR3 has 14 residues. Trimming shortened V by 2 bases and J by 1 base, and 8 bases separated the two germline ends. The CDR3 spells CASSLPPRNTEAFF. As DNA, the CDR3 is TGTGCCAGCAGTTTACCCCCTCGGAACACTGAAGCTTTCTTT.

This chain uses TRBV5-5 with TRBJ2-5; D call uncertain. There are 15 residues in the CDR3. The ends were cut back, 4 bases at V and 3 bases at J, with 16 bases in the middle. The V gene's germline CDR1 is SGHKS and CDR2 YYEKEE (reference sequence). For the CDR3, the DNA is TGTGCCAGCAGCCCCCCCCCAGGATTAGAAGAGACCCAGTACTTC. As protein: CASSPPPGLEETQYF.

V and J are TRBV7-8 and TRBJ2-4; 10 bases line up with TRBD2. Germline CDR1 reads SGHVS; CDR2 reads FQNEAQ. V shed 0 bases and J 11 bases; nucleotides not matched to a gene: 4. The length of the CDR3 is 14 residues. This chain's CDR3 is CASSLASSGGVQYF. The DNA for the CDR3 is TGTGCCAGCAGCTTAGCTTCTAGCGGGGGAGTTCAGTACTTC.

The chain carries TRBV6-5 and TRBJ2-7; weak D call: TRBD1 (7 bases). Trimming stripped 0 bases from V and 3 bases from J, with 15 bases between. From germline, CDR1 is MNHEY and CDR2 SVGAGI. The CDR3 totals 16 residues. This CDR3 is CASSYSKAGGGYEQYF. The DNA for the CDR3 is TGTGCCAGCAGTTACTCGAAGGCAGGGGGAGGCTACGAGCAGTACTTC.